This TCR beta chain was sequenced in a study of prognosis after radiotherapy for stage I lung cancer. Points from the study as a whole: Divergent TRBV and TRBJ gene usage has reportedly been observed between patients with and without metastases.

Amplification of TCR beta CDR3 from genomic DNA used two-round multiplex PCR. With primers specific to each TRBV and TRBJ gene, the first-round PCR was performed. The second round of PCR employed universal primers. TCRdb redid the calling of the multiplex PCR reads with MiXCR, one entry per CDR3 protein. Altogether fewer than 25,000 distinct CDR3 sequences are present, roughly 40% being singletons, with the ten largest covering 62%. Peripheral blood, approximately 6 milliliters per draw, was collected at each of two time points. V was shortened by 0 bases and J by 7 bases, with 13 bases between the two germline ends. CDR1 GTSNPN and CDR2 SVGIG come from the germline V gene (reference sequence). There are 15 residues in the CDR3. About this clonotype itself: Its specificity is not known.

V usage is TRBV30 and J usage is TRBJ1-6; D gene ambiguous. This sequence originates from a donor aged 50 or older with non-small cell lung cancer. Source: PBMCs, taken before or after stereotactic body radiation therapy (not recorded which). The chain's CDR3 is CAWSVEGRPNSPLHF. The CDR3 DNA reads TGTGCCTGGAGTGTAGAAGGACGGCCGAATTCACCCCTCCACTTT.